What follows describes a single T cell receptor (beta chain). This CDR3 is 16 amino acids long. The record originates from a study of blood T cell repertoires in COVID-19. Across the study: The study drew acute and convalescent COVID-19 samples from the United States, Italy and Spain.

Cohorts were assigned according to the clinical history that participants reported. In the original workflow: For nucleated cells, counts were estimated from reference gene primer amplification. TCRdb's table, derived via immunoSEQ multiplex PCR, lists solely in-frame clones and lacks some. V, J and clone size are taken as reported in that table, and D and trimming were inferred from the DNA itself. The table has about 240,000 clones, around 85% seen once; the top ten hold roughly 3.1%. V and J are TRBV21-1 and TRBJ1-5. TRBV21-1 is described as a pseudogene. This receptor was obtained from a woman aged 40 to 50 with acute COVID-19. Sequences were obtained from PBMCs or T cells enriched from blood (not recorded which). The CDR3 DNA is TGTGCCAGCAGCCATCCCTCGCGGGGTTTCGATCAGCCCCAGCATTTT. This codes for CASSHPSRGFDQPQHF.